These 6 T cell receptor beta chains were sequenced from one sample in a study of blood T cells in healthy people across ages. With a J-beta primer mix and a sample-barcoded 5' primer, a second PCR ran about 7 to 12 cycles. TCRdb re-derived calls from the 5' RACE reads in MiXCR, one entry per CDR3 protein. Here the sample spans nearly 800,000 distinct CDR3 sequences, just over 55% being singletons. The sample comprised blood. The receptors derive from a man aged 35 to 55 in good health.

The gene calls are TRBV29-1 and TRBJ2-1; D not certain. The V gene lost 7 bases and the J gene lost 5 bases, with 6 bases spanning the gap. Germline V lookup: CDR1 SQVTM, CDR2 ANQGSEA. CDR3 length equals 10 residues. CDR3 amino acids: CSGANNEQFF. The CDR3 coding sequence is TGCAGCGGGGCCAACAATGAGCAGTTCTTC.

The chain combines TRBV14 with TRBJ2-7; D gene uncertain. This CDR3 is 13 amino acids long. V lost 1 base, J lost 3 bases, and 7 bases lay in between. Germline CDR1 reads SGHDN; CDR2 reads FVKESK. This chain's CDR3 is CASSQVILYEQYF. As DNA, the CDR3 is TGTGCCAGCAGCCAAGTAATCCTCTACGAGCAGTACTTC.

This clonotype was found a few times. The rearrangement links TRBV9 to TRBJ2-5; 11 bases fit TRBD1. Gene TRBJ2-7 matches the end of the DNA better, so the J call may be wrong. This CDR3 contains 15 residues. The V gene's germline CDR1 is SGDLS and CDR2 YYNGEE. As DNA, the CDR3 is TGTGCCAGCAGCGCTAACGGACAGGGGGCATTCGAGCAGTACTTC. Translation: CASSANGQGAFEQYF.

This chain links TRBV6-1 with TRBJ1-5; D is unresolved. Trimming cost V 7 bases and J 4 bases, with 11 bases left between them. The CDR3 sequence is 13 residues long. The germline gives CDR1 MNHNS, CDR2 SASEGT. CDR3 region: CASNSIQNQPQHF. Written as DNA, the CDR3 is TGTGCCAGCAATAGCATTCAAAATCAGCCCCAGCATTTT.

The chain employs TRBV2 and TRBJ2-4; 9 nucleotides agree with TRBD1. The J call may be incorrect, as the DNA end agrees better with TRBJ2-7. This CDR3 has 14 residues. Germline V gives CDR1 SNHLY, CDR2 FYNNEI. CDR3 protein: CASTPDRGSYEQYF. CDR3 in DNA: TGTGCCAGCACCCCGGACAGGGGATCCTACGAGCAGTACTTC.

The chain carries TRBV7-8 and TRBJ2-2; D could derive from TRBD1 or TRBD2 (6 bases each). There are 15 residues in the CDR3. The V and J ends lost 4 bases and 7 bases respectively, with 16 bases between them. Germline values: CDR1 SGHVS, CDR2 FQNEAQ. In DNA form, the CDR3 reads TGTGCCAGCAGCTCACACTCGGGGGCAGGCGGGGAGCTGTTTTTT. It is translated as CASSSHSGAGGELFF.